Below, 30 T cell receptor beta chains from the same sample are listed, as sequenced in a study of cytomegalovirus exposure and HLA in healthy donors. The PCR was carried out with 60 Vbeta primers and 13 Jbeta primers. Clones were sequenced by immunoSEQ multiplex PCR, and TCRdb holds only the in-frame ones, with some missing. The table includes roughly 110,000 clones, more than 70% detected once. Material for sequencing was PBMCs. Receptors originate from a man between 18 and 29 years old in good health and CMV-seronegative.

The J gene is TRBJ2-5, the V gene TRBV5-8; weak D call: TRBD2 (6 bases). This CDR3 is built from 16 residues. V was pared by 0 bases and J by 2 bases, with 14 bases between. In germline, CDR1 is SGHTS, CDR2 YDEGEE. The CDR3 loop reads CASSLGQQGTQETQYF. For the CDR3, the DNA is TGTGCCAGCAGCTTGGGACAGCAAGGGACTCAAGAGACCCAGTACTTC.

DNA for the CDR3: TGTGCCAGCAGACAGGGATATAGCAATCAGCCCCAGCATTTT. This translates into CASRQGYSNQPQHF. The chain is built from TRBV6-6 and TRBJ1-5; D is possibly TRBD1 (6 bases). V was shortened by 6 bases and J by 0 bases, with 9 bases between the two germline ends. The CDR3 has 14 residues. The germline V gene encodes CDR1 MNHNY and CDR2 SVGAGI (reference sequence).

This clone was picked up one time. The J gene is TRBJ2-1, the V gene TRBV27; the D gene is possibly TRBD1 (5 bases). This CDR3 has 15 amino acids. Germline CDR1 is MNHEY and CDR2 is SMNVEV (reference sequence). V gave up 6 bases and J gave up 0 bases, with 12 bases separating them. This CDR3 is CASRSRQSSYNEQFF. CDR3 DNA sequence: TGTGCCAGCAGATCGAGACAGAGCTCCTACAATGAGCAGTTCTTC.

This sequence joins TRBV10-3 and TRBJ2-5; 8 positions match TRBD1. The J segment lost 5 bases and the V segment lost 10 bases, leaving 9 bases of the junction unmatched. The CDR3 is 13 amino acids. Germline V gene lookup returns CDR1 ENHRY and CDR2 SYGVKD. The CDR3 bases are TGTGCCACTGGGGGACAGGCAATGGAGACCCAGTACTTC. Its protein product is CATGGQAMETQYF.

This chain connects TRBV7-2 to TRBJ2-7, with 7 bases fitting TRBD1. The junction had 4 bases not matched to a gene; V was cut back by 5 bases and J by 0 bases. Germline CDR1 reads SGHTA; CDR2 reads FQGNSA. The CDR3 extends over 14 amino acids. CDR3 protein: CASSRTGGSYEQYF. CDR3 sequence (DNA): TGTGCCAGCAGCCGGACAGGCGGCTCCTACGAGCAGTACTTC.

This chain joins TRBV7-2 and TRBJ1-2, with a possible D match to TRBD1 (5 bases). The CDR3 consists of 14 residues. The V gene's germline CDR1 is SGHTA and CDR2 FQGNSA. The ends were cut back, 3 bases at V and 6 bases at J, with 14 bases in the middle. CDR3 sequence (DNA): TGTGCCAGCAGCTTGGCGGGACCGGTTGATGGCTACACCTTC. As protein: CASSLAGPVDGYTF. The complete variable domain, with remaining parts taken from reference TRBV7-2 and TRBJ1-2, reads GAGVSQSPSNKVTEKGKDVELRCDPISGHTALYWYRQSLGQGLEFLIYFQGNSAPDKSGLPSDRFSAERTGGSVSTLTIQRTQQEDSAVYLCASSLAGPVDGYTFGSGTRLTVV.

The chain carries TRBV6-1 and TRBJ1-1; D is unresolved. This CDR3 region has 14 residues. CDR1 is MNHNS, CDR2 SASEGT, per germline. Trimming left V 5 bases short and J 1 base short, with 11 bases between. The CDR3 bases are TGTGCCAGCAGTTCCCACCGGGGGAACACTGAAGCTTTCTTT. Translated: CASSSHRGNTEAFF.

V gene TRBV27 combines with J gene TRBJ2-7; 7 bases match TRBD2. This CDR3 is built from 13 residues. Germline CDR1 reads MNHEY; CDR2 reads SMNVEV (reference sequence). Trimming at V came to 7 bases and at J to 2 bases, leaving 5 bases not matched to a gene. The CDR3 DNA follows: TGTGCCAGCACCCGCGGGGGAACCTACGAGCAGTACTTC. Protein product: CASTRGGTYEQYF.

This chain connects TRBV7-3 to TRBJ2-1, with 9 bases identical to TRBD1. The junction had 7 bases not matched to a gene; V was cut back by 2 bases and J by 8 bases. Germline loops: CDR1 SGHTA, CDR2 FQGTGA. This CDR3 has 15 residues. The CDR3 loop is CASSLSRTGVHEQFF. CDR3 in DNA: TGTGCCAGCAGCTTATCCCGGACAGGGGTCCATGAGCAGTTCTTC.

The chain couples TRBV28 to TRBJ1-2, with D perhaps TRBD1 (6 bases). The CDR3 is 15 amino acids. Trimming cost V 2 bases and J 7 bases, with 17 bases left between them. CDR1 MDHEN and CDR2 SYDVKM come from the germline V gene. Here the CDR3 DNA reads TGTGCCAGCAGTTTAATTACGGGGGGCGCGGGTGGCTACACCTTC. Its translation: CASSLITGGAGGYTF.

The rearrangement uses TRBV18 and TRBJ2-2; possibly TRBD2 for D (5 bases). Trimming cost V 3 bases and J 3 bases, with 8 bases left between them. The CDR3 covers 14 residues. Germline loops: CDR1 KGHSH, CDR2 LQKENI. The CDR3 bases are TGTGCCAGCTCACCGGACTTCTACACCGGGGAGCTGTTTTTT. This translates into CASSPDFYTGELFF.

The chain combines TRBV11-1 with TRBJ2-5; 7 positions agree with TRBD1. Germline V gene data show CDR1 as SGHAT and CDR2 as FQDESV (reference sequence). The CDR3 has 14 amino acids. The V and J ends lost 1 base and 5 bases, in that order; junction bases with no gene match: 4. This CDR3 reads CASSLGQGDETQYF. CDR3 bases: TGTGCCAGCAGCTTAGGGCAGGGGGATGAGACCCAGTACTTC.

This chain links TRBV19 with TRBJ1-5; perhaps TRBD1 as D (6 bases). V lost 3 bases, J lost 4 bases, and 7 bases lay in between. Germline-derived CDR1 and CDR2 are LNHDA and SQIVND (reference sequence). The CDR3 loop spans 13 amino acids. CDR3 protein: CASSIRGNQPQHF. The CDR3 DNA reads TGTGCCAGTAGTATTAGGGGGAATCAGCCCCAGCATTTT.

The V and J genes are TRBV10-3 and TRBJ1-6; maybe TRBD1 (6 bases). Trimming pared 2 bases from V and 5 bases from J, leaving 16 bases between. This CDR3 has 17 amino acids. Germline V gene data show CDR1 as ENHRY and CDR2 as SYGVKD. In DNA form, the CDR3 reads TGTGCCATCAGTGAGACAGGGAATACTGCAGATAATTCACCCCTCCACTTT. Translating it yields CAISETGNTADNSPLHF.

This chain connects TRBV19 to TRBJ2-7; no clear D gene. Looked up from germline, CDR1 is LNHDA and CDR2 is SQIVND (reference sequence). V was trimmed by 3 bases and J by 3 bases, leaving 12 bases between them. This CDR3 has 14 residues. This CDR3 reads CASSIGPGRYEQYF. The CDR3 DNA reads TGTGCCAGTAGTATTGGGCCAGGTCGCTACGAGCAGTACTTC.

The chain is built from TRBV5-6 and TRBJ1-4; D is unresolved. CDR1 and CDR2 from the germline V gene are SGHDT and YYEEEE. The length of the CDR3 is 15 residues. V lost 2 bases and J lost 7, with 15 bases in between. CDR3 residues: CASSFFHFSSEKLFF. CDR3 nucleotides: TGTGCCAGCAGCTTTTTCCATTTTAGTAGTGAAAAACTGTTTTTT.

This clone occurred a few times. V and J are TRBV5-1 and TRBJ2-5, with D perhaps matching TRBD2 (6 bases). V lost 4 bases to trimming and J lost 5 bases, with 18 bases between them. This CDR3 has 15 amino acids. Germline lookup yields CDR1 SGHRS and CDR2 YFSETQ. The CDR3 sequence: CASSPAGMSTETQYF. CDR3 nucleotides: TGCGCCAGCAGCCCCGCGGGGATGAGTACTGAGACCCAGTACTTC. The complete variable domain, with remaining parts taken from reference TRBV5-1 and TRBJ2-5, reads KAGVTQTPRYLIKTRGQQVTLSCSPISGHRSVSWYQQTPGQGLQFLFEYFSETQRNKGNFPGRFSGRQFSNSRSEMNVSTLELGDSALYLCASSPAGMSTETQYFGPGTRLLVL.

A few counts support this clone. V usage is TRBV6-5 and J usage is TRBJ1-6; a weak D match, TRBD1 (5 bases). The CDR3 is 16 residues long. The germline CDR1 and CDR2 sequences are MNHEY and SVGAGI. V lost 4 bases to trimming and J lost 6 bases, with 16 bases between them. The CDR3 DNA reads TGTGCCAGCAGTTCCCGTGGTGCAGGGCGTAATTCACCCCTCCACTTT. Protein: CASSSRGAGRNSPLHF.

The chain recombines TRBV5-4 with TRBJ1-2; a possible D gene is TRBD1 (5 bases). V was pared by 0 bases and J by 4 bases, with 16 bases between. The CDR3 spans 16 residues. CDR1 is SGHNT, CDR2 YYREEE, per germline (reference sequence). This chain's CDR3 is CASSLGGVLGSYGYTF. The DNA of the CDR3 is TGTGCCAGCAGCTTGGGGGGGGTTCTGGGCTCCTATGGCTACACCTTC. Based on the CDR3 plus reference TRBV5-4 and TRBJ1-2, the full variable domain is ETGVTQSPTHLIKTRGQQVTLRCSSQSGHNTVSWYQQALGQGPQFIFQYYREEENGRGNFPPRFSGLQFPNYSSELNVNALELDDSALYLCASSLGGVLGSYGYTFGSGTRLTVV.

The rearrangement uses TRBV9 and TRBJ1-4; the D is unclear. Between the trimmed V and J ends, which lost 3 bases and 7 bases, there was a span of 16 bases. The CDR3 length is 15 residues. Germline CDR1 SGDLS, CDR2 YYNGEE. For the CDR3, the DNA is TGTGCCAGCAGCGGGGAAGGGAGGATTAGTGAAAAACTGTTTTTT. Its protein is CASSGEGRISEKLFF.

This clone appeared a few times. The genes are TRBV5-1 and TRBJ1-1; D may be TRBD1 (6 bases). Trimming shortened V by 4 bases and J by 0 bases, and 16 bases separated the two germline ends. The CDR3 is 16 residues long. Germline CDR1 is SGHRS and CDR2 is YFSETQ. CDR3 amino acids: CASSLGQRPVNTEAFF. CDR3 nucleotides: TGCGCCAGCAGCCTAGGACAGCGCCCGGTGAACACTGAAGCTTTCTTT.

The chain employs TRBV2 and TRBJ2-2, with TRBD1 matching 7 bases. Germline V gene sequence: CDR1 SNHLY, CDR2 FYNNEI. V shed 10 bases, J shed 2 bases, and the junction held 7 bases outside the gene matches. CDR3 length equals 14 residues. CDR3 nucleotide sequence: TGTGCCACGGACCGGGACAGAAACACCGGGGAGCTGTTTTTT. Its protein product is CATDRDRNTGELFF. The entire variable domain, with the rest obtained from reference TRBV2 and TRBJ2-2, is as follows: EPEVTQTPSHQVTQMGQEVILRCVPISNHLYFYWYRQILGQKVEFLVSFYNNEISEKSEIFDDQFSVERPDGSNFTLKIRSTKLEDSAMYFCATDRDRNTGELFFGEGSRLTVL.

The rearrangement uses TRBV19 and TRBJ2-1; TRBD1 matches at 9 bases. This CDR3 is built from 13 residues. Trimming cost V 10 bases and J 4 bases; bases outside gene matches: 5. The germline CDR1 and CDR2 sequences are LNHDA and SQIVND (reference sequence). The chain's CDR3 is CATQGQGYNEQFF. CDR3 nucleotide sequence: TGTGCCACGCAGGGACAGGGATACAATGAGCAGTTCTTC.

This clone was observed once. The rearrangement joins TRBV10-3 to TRBJ2-3, with 7 bases identical to TRBD2. Germline trimming cut 4 bases from V and 1 base from J; bases unmatched to any gene: 2. The V gene's germline CDR1 is ENHRY and CDR2 SYGVKD. The CDR3 consists of 14 residues. Here the CDR3 reads CAISGGLGTDTQYF. CDR3 DNA sequence: TGTGCCATCAGTGGAGGACTAGGCACAGATACGCAGTATTTT.

This clone has only a few counts. The chain employs TRBV7-9 and TRBJ2-3, with D uncertain. From germline, CDR1 is SEHNR and CDR2 FQNEAQ (reference sequence). CDR3 length: 12 residues. The V and J ends lost 5 bases and 3 bases respectively, with 6 bases between them. CDR3 sequence (DNA): TGTGCCAGCAGCCCTGCGACAGATACGCAGTATTTT. Its protein is CASSPATDTQYF.

The genes are TRBV5-4 and TRBJ2-1; TRBD2 is a possible D gene (8 bases). CDR1 and CDR2 from the germline V gene are SGHNT and YYREEE (reference sequence). This CDR3 comprises 18 residues. V shed 6 bases and J shed 1 base, with 23 bases lying between them. CDR3 sequence: CASNRPGGSGGSYNEQFF. CDR3 DNA: TGTGCCAGCAACCGACCAGGGGGGAGCGGGGGTTCCTACAATGAGCAGTTCTTC.

The V call is TRBV6-1, the J call TRBJ1-6, with D possibly being TRBD1 (5 bases). V was clipped by 11 bases and J by 0 bases, with 11 bases between them. The germline V gene encodes CDR1 MNHNS and CDR2 SASEGT. The CDR3 spans 14 residues. DNA of the CDR3: TGTGCCGGGGGGAAAAGCTCCTATAATTCACCCCTCCACTTT. Translation: CAGGKSSYNSPLHF.

A word on this clone: Other DNA sequences in this specimen translate into the identical CDR3. This chain uses TRBV28 with TRBJ1-5, with TRBD1 as a possible D gene (6 bases). Germline lookup yields CDR1 MDHEN and CDR2 SYDVKM. The ends were cut back, 4 bases at V and 0 bases at J, with 10 bases in the middle. The CDR3 has 15 residues. This chain's CDR3 is CASSSATGSNQPQHF. For the CDR3, the DNA is TGTGCCAGCAGTTCCGCGACAGGTAGCAATCAGCCCCAGCATTTT.

The V and J genes are TRBV19 and TRBJ1-5, with D perhaps TRBD1 (5 bases). The CDR3 runs 16 residues. The germline CDR1 and CDR2 sequences are LNHDA and SQIVND (reference sequence). V dropped 7 bases and J dropped 4 bases, with 20 bases sitting between them. CDR3 region: CASTLLIGGTNQPQHF. The CDR3 nucleotides are TGTGCCAGTACCCTCCTCATCGGGGGGACGAATCAGCCCCAGCATTTT.

This clone was recorded once. The rearrangement joins TRBV11-2 to TRBJ2-7, with D possibly being TRBD1 (6 bases). Looked up from germline, CDR1 is SGHAT and CDR2 is FQNNGV. Trimming removed 5 bases at V and 0 bases at J, with 17 bases between. The CDR3 contains 16 residues. The CDR3 DNA reads as TGTGCCAGCAGCCCCAATGCAGGGGTTCCCTCCTACGAGCAGTACTTC. It yields the protein CASSPNAGVPSYEQYF.